This is a list of T cell receptor beta chains from one sample in a study of Graves' ophthalmopathy and Graves' hyperthyroidism. TCRdb reprocessed the multiplex PCR reads via MiXCR and lists one record per CDR3 protein. This table has 350,000 to 400,000 distinct CDR3 sequences, 15% appearing once. Sequencing used peripheral blood. The receptors here all came from a woman aged 18-29 years with stable Graves' hyperthyroidism. The CDR3 runs from the conserved cysteine through the conserved F or W. D genes are given only for firm matches. Clone size is not always given. Where it is, it says once, few, many or a class for expanded clones.

clone_size j_call v_call d_call cdr3_aa cdr3_nt
many TRBJ1-6 TRBV20-1 TRBD1 CSARGQGGNSPLHF TGCAGTGCTAGAGGACAGGGGGGTAATTCACCCCTCCACTTT
many TRBJ1-2 TRBV7-2 - CASSIPGRANYGYTF TGTGCCAGCAGCATCCCGGGACGGGCGAACTATGGCTACACCTTC
many TRBJ2-2 TRBV6-2/TRBV6-3 TRBD1 CASSPRDRAGTGELFF TGTGCCAGCAGTCCCAGGGACAGGGCAGGCACCGGGGAGCTGTTTTTT
many TRBJ1-2 TRBV6-5 - CASSYIPQDSPNYGYTF TGTGCCAGCAGTTACATCCCTCAGGACAGCCCCAACTATGGCTACACCTTC
many TRBJ1-6 TRBV9 - CASSHFGQSAADSPLHF TGTGCCAGCAGCCACTTCGGACAGTCAGCCGCGGATTCACCCCTCCACTTT
- TRBJ1-2 TRBV18 TRBD1 CASSPRSGTVYGYTF TGTGCCAGCTCACCGAGATCCGGGACAGTCTATGGCTACACCTTC
many TRBJ1-6 TRBV5-1 TRBD1 CASSLAGTDYSPLHF TGCGCCAGCAGCTTGGCCGGGACAGATTATTCACCCCTCCACTTT
few TRBJ1-1 TRBV2 - CASNPGPMNTEAFF TGTGCCAGCAACCCGGGACCTATGAACACTGAAGCTTTCTTT
- TRBJ2-2 TRBV11-2 - CASSSVRGSGELFF TGTGCCAGCAGCTCTGTTCGGGGGTCCGGGGAGCTGTTTTTT
many TRBJ1-5 TRBV20-1 - CSAEHSNQPQHF TGCAGTGCCGAACATAGCAATCAGCCCCAGCATTTT
many TRBJ1-2 TRBV6-1 TRBD1 CASSGSGTGVGYTF TGTGCCAGCAGTGGGTCCGGGACAGGGGTCGGCTACACCTTC
many TRBJ2-2 TRBV7-9 - CASSPKGLATGELFF TGTGCCAGCAGCCCGAAGGGACTTGCGACCGGGGAGCTGTTTTTT
few TRBJ1-1 TRBV5-5 TRBD1 CASSRDREAEAFF TGTGCCAGCAGCCGGGACAGGGAGGCTGAAGCTTTCTTT
many TRBJ1-1 TRBV6-2/TRBV6-3 TRBD1 CASSYSIRGGENTEAFF TGTGCCAGCAGTTACTCGATACGAGGGGGCGAGAACACTGAAGCTTTCTTT
few TRBJ2-4 TRBV6-2/TRBV6-3 - CASPPRGVAGLLLLAKNIKYF TGTGCCAGCCCTCCTAGGGGGGTAGCGGGTCTCCTATTACTAGCCAAAAACATTAAGTACTTC
many TRBJ2-5 TRBV6-5 TRBD2 CASSYWRGVPFQETQYF TGTGCCAGCAGTTACTGGCGGGGGGTTCCCTTTCAAGAGACCCAGTACTTC
many TRBJ1-1 TRBV28 - CASSVTGTQNTEAFF TGTGCCAGCAGTGTAACCGGGACCCAGAACACTGAAGCTTTCTTT
- TRBJ2-7 TRBV4-1 - CASSQTPASYEQYF TGCGCCAGCAGCCAAACCCCCGCTTCCTACGAGCAGTACTTC
many TRBJ2-4 TRBV12-3/TRBV12-4 - CASSLLREKDIQYF TGTGCCAGCAGTTTGTTGAGGGAAAAAGACATTCAGTACTTC
few TRBJ1-1 TRBV2 - CASSEAFTEAFF TGTGCCAGCAGTGAAGCGTTTACTGAAGCTTTCTTT
many TRBJ1-2 TRBV6-1 - CASSGPRAGRINYGYGYTF TGTGCCAGCAGTGGACCGCGTGCAGGGCGGATTAACTATGGCTATGGCTACACCTTC
many TRBJ1-1 TRBV7-6 - CASSLQGSFMNTEAFF TGTGCCAGCAGCTTACAGGGGAGCTTCATGAACACTGAAGCTTTCTTT
many TRBJ1-1 TRBV12-3/TRBV12-4 TRBD1 CASSLRGQGVEAFF TGTGCCAGCAGTTTAAGGGGGCAGGGGGTTGAAGCTTTCTTT
many TRBJ2-7 TRBV19 TRBD1 CASSTTHLGQGFYEQYF TGTGCCAGTAGCACAACCCACCTGGGACAGGGTTTCTACGAGCAGTACTTC
many TRBJ1-1 TRBV20-1 - CSASVLMGTEAFF TGCAGTGCTTCCGTCCTTATGGGGACTGAAGCTTTCTTT
many TRBJ1-2 TRBV5-1 - CASSSAANNYGYTF TGCGCCAGCAGCTCGGCAGCGAATAACTATGGCTACACCTTC
many TRBJ2-5 TRBV6-1 TRBD2 CASSERGAQYF TGTGCCAGCAGTGAACGGGGGGCCCAGTACTTC
many TRBJ1-5 TRBV6-5 - CASSSGTVEQPQHF TGTGCCAGCAGTTCCGGGACCGTTGAGCAGCCCCAGCATTTT
few TRBJ2-4 TRBV29-1 - CSATDGNIQYF TGCAGCGCAACGGACGGAAACATTCAGTACTTC
many TRBJ2-7 TRBV29-1 - CSVDTGRRGEQYF TGCAGCGTTGATACGGGGCGGCGGGGCGAGCAGTACTTC
- TRBJ2-5 TRBV5-5 - CASSRGGALQETQYF TGTGCCAGCAGCCGAGGGGGGGCCCTCCAAGAGACCCAGTACTTC
many TRBJ2-5 TRBV5-1 - CASSLSAENQETQYF TGCGCCAGCAGCTTGTCTGCAGAAAACCAAGAGACCCAGTACTTC
many TRBJ1-1 TRBV7-8 - CASSLTVSTEAFF TGTGCCAGCAGCTTAACAGTGAGCACTGAAGCTTTCTTT
once TRBJ1-1 TRBV12-3/TRBV12-4 - CASRVLGTGNTEAFF TGTGCCAGCAGGGTCCTCGGGACGGGGAACACTGAAGCTTTCTTT
- TRBJ2-5 TRBV6-1 - CASSQTDGKETQYF TGTGCCAGCAGTCAAACCGACGGCAAAGAGACCCAGTACTTC
many TRBJ2-7 TRBV11-2 - CASSLYQGDEQYF TGTGCCAGCAGCTTATATCAGGGTGACGAGCAGTACTTC
many TRBJ1-5 TRBV12-3/TRBV12-4 - CASISQWDRLSQPQHF TGTGCCAGCATCTCCCAGTGGGACCGCCTGAGCCAGCCCCAGCATTTT
many TRBJ1-1 TRBV12-3/TRBV12-4 - CASSPSEIPNTEAFF TGTGCCAGCAGCCCATCAGAAATCCCGAACACTGAAGCTTTCTTT
- TRBJ1-1 TRBV24-1 - CATSEGGTGNTEAFF TGTGCCACCAGTGAGGGAGGGACCGGGAACACTGAAGCTTTCTTT
many TRBJ1-2 TRBV5-1 - CASSLAEGLEYGYTF TGCGCCAGCAGCTTGGCCGAGGGGTTGGAGTATGGCTACACCTTC
- TRBJ1-5 TRBV5-4 - CASSLWAGDQPQHF TGTGCCAGCAGCTTGTGGGCAGGGGACCAGCCCCAGCATTTT
few TRBJ2-2 TRBV7-3 - CASSLNRDQLFF TGTGCCAGCAGCTTAAACCGGGACCAGCTGTTTTTT
many TRBJ1-6 TRBV7-2 TRBD1 CASSLIGDSRSPLHF TGTGCCAGCAGCTTAATAGGGGACAGTCGTTCACCCCTCCACTTT
many TRBJ1-6 TRBV20-1 - CSARDVQGYNSPLHF TGCAGTGCTAGAGATGTGCAGGGATATAATTCACCCCTCCACTTT
many TRBJ1-1 TRBV25-1 - CASILAPNTEAFF TGTGCCAGCATCCTCGCCCCTAACACTGAAGCTTTCTTT
many TRBJ1-3 TRBV6-1 - CASRGGVFSGNTIYF TGTGCCAGCAGGGGGGGGGTCTTCTCTGGAAACACCATATATTTT
many TRBJ2-5 TRBV6-2/TRBV6-3 - CASSYVADPQETQYF TGTGCCAGCAGTTACGTGGCGGACCCCCAAGAGACCCAGTACTTC
many TRBJ1-1 TRBV12-5 TRBD1 CASGPTGFTEAFF TGTGCTAGTGGTCCGACAGGGTTTACTGAAGCTTTCTTT
many TRBJ1-2 TRBV15 - CATSRVQGTNGYTF TGTGCCACCAGCAGGGTACAGGGTACCAATGGCTACACCTTC
many TRBJ2-2 TRBV20-1 TRBD2 CSVLGRGGWNTGELFF TGCAGTGTTCTAGGTCGGGGGGGTTGGAACACCGGGGAGCTGTTTTTT
- TRBJ1-5 TRBV27 - CASSDTGNQPQHF TGTGCCAGCAGTGACACAGGCAATCAGCCCCAGCATTTT
- TRBJ1-2 TRBV12-3/TRBV12-4 - CASSRGRVYGYTF TGTGCCAGCAGTCGGGGACGGGTCTATGGCTACACCTTC
many TRBJ1-1 TRBV5-6 - CASSLMAPNTEAFF TGTGCCAGCAGCTTGATGGCGCCGAACACTGAAGCTTTCTTT
many TRBJ1-1 TRBV5-1 TRBD1 CASSGGGQDNTEAFF TGCGCCAGCAGCGGGGGGGGACAGGACAACACTGAAGCTTTCTTT